This T cell receptor (beta chain) was sequenced during a study of beta chain features in type 1 diabetes. This clone was observed many times. Its matching antigen is unknown. Averaging around 120 mL, one heparinised blood draw came from each individual donor. Researchers reported sorting CD4+ naive, central memory, regulatory and stem cell-like memory cells via CD45RO/CCR7/CD25/CD127/CD95/CD27. Per the germline V gene, CDR1 is ENHRY and CDR2 is SYGVKD. The CDR3 covers 14 residues. V lost 6 bases, J lost 1 base, and 4 bases stayed unmatched. The study's findings and limits: PCR might show a preference for shorter templates, equally across patients and controls. Moderate but significant shortening of TCRB CDR3s was recorded in all four CD4+ subsets from Type 1 diabetes patients.

Sequencing targeted expressed TCRB transcripts, as all isolated RNA had been reverse transcribed. The repertoire was sequenced with immunoSEQ multiplex PCR; TCRdb's copy has only in-frame clones and lacks some. This table has about 150,000 clones, less than 11% appearing once. The receptor comes from a man between 18 and 35 years old in good health. The source material was naive CD4+ T cells from blood. This chain uses TRBV10-3 with TRBJ2-3; 7 nucleotides match TRBD2. For the CDR3, the DNA is TGTGCCATCAGAGAAGCGGGGCGCACAGATACGCAGTATTTT. Protein product: CAIREAGRTDTQYF.